The 29 T cell receptor beta chains below were found in one sample sequenced in a study of graft-versus-host responses after intestinal transplantation. Using immunoSEQ multiplex PCR, the repertoire was profiled, and TCRdb retains in-frame clones only, with some absent. The sample lists under 100,000 clones, about nine tenths occurring once. The source material was PBMCs, sampled roughly 68 weeks after intestinal transplant. These receptors were collected from a human patient who received an intestinal transplant, so some T cells may come from the graft donor.

The V and J genes are TRBV21-1 and TRBJ1-4; TRBD1 was called by the table and not checked on the DNA. TRBV21-1 corresponds to a pseudogene. The CDR3 has 15 residues. In DNA form, the CDR3 reads TGTGCCAGCAGGGGCCAACAGACAACTAATGAAAAACTGTTTTTT. Translation gives CASRGQQTTNEKLFF.

The chain employs TRBV5-6 and TRBJ2-3; 9 nucleotides match TRBD1. Germline assignment: CDR1 SGHDT and CDR2 YYEEEE. J was trimmed by 4 bases and V by 5 bases; bases with no gene match: 5. CDR3 length: 14 amino acids. CDR3 sequence reads: CASRPTGGADTQYF. Here the CDR3 DNA reads TGTGCCAGCAGACCCACAGGGGGCGCAGATACGCAGTATTTT.

CDR3 amino acids: CASSYSGPATNEKLFF. The CDR3 DNA reads as TGTGCCAGCAGTTACTCGGGGCCTGCAACTAATGAAAAACTGTTTTTT. The genes are TRBV6-5 and TRBJ1-4; maybe TRBD1 (5 bases). The CDR3 has 16 amino acids. Germline CDR1 reads MNHEY; CDR2 reads SVGAGI. V was shortened by 0 bases and J by 0 bases, with 8 bases between the two germline ends.

This chain uses TRBV23-1 with TRBJ1-2; no reliable D call. TRBV23-1 is flagged as an ORF with uncertain function. The V and J ends lost 0 bases and 2 bases respectively, with 13 bases between them. The CDR3 totals 16 residues. The CDR3 reads CASSQSRGWGNYGYTF. CDR3 in DNA: TGCGCCAGCAGTCAATCGCGCGGGTGGGGAAACTATGGCTACACCTTC.

V gene TRBV6-5 combines with J gene TRBJ1-1, with 8 bases identical to TRBD1. Germline CDR1 MNHEY, CDR2 SVGAGI. Trimming cost V 4 bases and J 5 bases; bases outside gene matches: 3. The CDR3 runs 13 residues. CDR3 nucleotide sequence: TGTGCCAGCAGTTCAGGGGGCGGGACTGAAGCTTTCTTT. It yields the protein CASSSGGGTEAFF.

This clone is judged medium-sized (0.01 to 0.1%). J is TRBJ1-4 and V is TRBV2; D is ambiguous. CDR3 size: 11 residues. V lost 6 bases, J lost 5 bases, and 4 bases lay in between. Germline CDR1 SNHLY, CDR2 FYNNEI. The DNA of the CDR3 is TGTGCCAGCAGACTCAATGAAAAACTGTTTTTT. This encodes CASRLNEKLFF.

V usage is TRBV7-9 and J usage is TRBJ1-5, with 10 bases lining up with TRBD1. Germline V gives CDR1 SEHNR, CDR2 FQNEAQ (reference sequence). J was trimmed by 11 bases and V by 3 bases; bases with no gene match: 10. The CDR3 is 15 residues long. The CDR3 sequence: CASSFGQGGRRAQHF. CDR3 sequence (DNA): TGTGCCAGCAGCTTCGGACAGGGGGGTCGGAGGGCCCAGCATTTT. The variable domain in full, completed from reference TRBV7-9 and TRBJ1-5, reads DTGVSQNPRHKITKRGQNVTFRCDPISEHNRLYWYRQTLGQGPEFLTYFQNEAQLEKSRLLSDRFSAERPKGSFSTLEIQRTEQGDSAMYLCASSFGQGGRRAQHFGDGTRLSIL.

V gene TRBV13 combines with J gene TRBJ2-5; no firm D call. Trimming removed 5 bases from V and 3 bases from J, with 16 bases in between. The CDR3 has 15 residues. Germline V gene data show CDR1 as PRHDT and CDR2 as FYEKMQ (reference sequence). The CDR3 here is CASSTPQDSKETQYF. The CDR3 DNA reads TGTGCCAGCAGCACCCCACAAGACTCTAAAGAGACCCAGTACTTC.

The chain employs TRBV7-2 and TRBJ1-3; TRBD1 is a possible D gene (5 bases). Per germline, CDR1 SGHTA and CDR2 FQGNSA. The V and J ends lost 1 base and 0 bases respectively, with 16 bases between them. The CDR3 has 18 residues. The CDR3 loop is CASSLGTLTDYSGNTIYF. The CDR3 coding sequence is TGTGCCAGCAGCTTAGGCACCCTGACAGATTACTCTGGAAACACCATATATTTT.

V and J are TRBV5-1 and TRBJ2-1; 7 positions match TRBD2. Per the germline V gene, CDR1 is SGHRS and CDR2 is YFSETQ. Unmatched junction bases numbered 6, after V lost 0 bases and J lost 3 bases. The CDR3 is made up of 16 amino acids. CDR3 in amino acids: CASSLAGPGGYNEQFF. CDR3 DNA sequence: TGCGCCAGCAGCTTGGCCGGGCCGGGGGGCTACAATGAGCAGTTCTTC.

As DNA, the CDR3 is TGTGCCAGCAGCGCGACAGGGTCGGGTGAAAAACTGTTTTTT. This encodes CASSATGSGEKLFF. This rearrangement joins TRBV5-5 to TRBJ1-4, with 7 bases aligning to TRBD1. The CDR3 is made up of 14 amino acids. V dropped 4 bases and J dropped 7; count of bases not matched to a gene: 7. CDR1 and CDR2 from the germline V gene are SGHKS and YYEKEE (reference sequence).

This clone was seen a few times. This chain connects TRBV6-5 to TRBJ2-7; 8 bases agree with TRBD1. Germline V gives CDR1 MNHEY, CDR2 SVGAGI. Losses at the gene ends were 6 bases for V and 2 bases for J; bases not matched to a gene: 6. CDR3 length equals 14 residues. In DNA, the CDR3 is TGTGCCAGCAGCCAACAGGGGGAGCCCTACGAGCAGTACTTC. It is translated as CASSQQGEPYEQYF.

The chain is built from TRBV5-1 and TRBJ2-7; no firm D call. Trimming took 0 bases from V and 9 from J, leaving 22 bases between them. Germline-derived CDR1 and CDR2 are SGHRS and YFSETQ. This CDR3 has 16 residues. CDR3 residues: CASSLDKDYERTRQYF. CDR3 bases: TGCGCCAGCAGCTTGGACAAGGATTACGAGAGGACGAGGCAGTACTTC.

The rearrangement links TRBV29-1 to TRBJ2-3; D perhaps matches TRBD1 (7 bases). The length of the CDR3 is 12 residues. Germline V CDR1 and CDR2: SQVTM, ANQGSEA. V lost 6 bases and J 1 base, leaving 8 bases between the germline ends. CDR3 sequence reads: CSVRGGTDTQYF. For the CDR3, the DNA is TGCAGCGTCAGGGGGGGCACAGATACGCAGTATTTT.

V usage is TRBV2 and J usage is TRBJ2-5, with D perhaps TRBD1 (6 bases). This CDR3 region has 16 residues. The V end was cut by 1 base, the J end by 5 bases, with 17 bases between. The germline V gene encodes CDR1 SNHLY and CDR2 FYNNEI. CDR3 DNA sequence: TGTGCCAGCAGTGAAGAGGGGAACAGGGTTGGGGAGACCCAGTACTTC. Amino acids: CASSEEGNRVGETQYF.

The chain couples TRBV10-2 to TRBJ1-6; D ambiguous. Trimming stripped 3 bases from V and 0 bases from J, with 9 bases between. CDR3 length: 16 residues. The V gene's germline CDR1 is WSHSY and CDR2 SAAADI. The CDR3, as DNA: TGCGCCAGCAGTGACCCCTCGGGCTCCTATAATTCACCCCTCCACTTT. It codes for CASSDPSGSYNSPLHF.

V is TRBV5-4 and J is TRBJ2-7, with 8 positions matching TRBD1. Germline CDR1 reads SGHNT; CDR2 reads YYREEE (reference sequence). There are 16 residues in the CDR3. V trimming: 5 bases; J trimming: 2 bases; junction bases outside the gene matches: 12. In DNA form, the CDR3 reads TGTGCCAGCAGGGACAGGGAACTCCCTACTCCCTACGAGCAGTACTTC. Translation: CASRDRELPTPYEQYF.

The chain employs TRBV6-5 and TRBJ2-3; D remains unclear. Germline CDR1 MNHEY, CDR2 SVGAGI. V dropped 2 bases and J dropped 2 bases, with 8 bases sitting between them. The CDR3 has 14 amino acids. The CDR3 nucleotides read TGTGCCAGCAGTTACCGGCTAGTCACAGATACGCAGTATTTT. Encoded protein: CASSYRLVTDTQYF.

The chain couples TRBV9 to TRBJ1-5; TRBD1 might be the D (5 bases). Germline-derived CDR1 and CDR2 are SGDLS and YYNGEE. Between the trimmed V and J ends, which lost 3 bases and 2 bases, there was a span of 12 bases. The CDR3 is 15 residues long. CDR3 sequence reads: CASSAGGLGNQPQHF. In nucleotides, the CDR3 is TGTGCCAGCAGCGCGGGGGGTTTGGGCAATCAGCCCCAGCATTTT.

J is TRBJ2-5 and V is TRBV6-1; D gene unclear. This CDR3 is built from 11 residues. V was pared by 4 bases and J by 2 bases, with 2 bases between. CDR1 and CDR2 from the germline V gene are MNHNS and SASEGT. The CDR3 nucleotides read TGTGCCAGCAGTGGACAAGAGACCCAGTACTTC. This gives the protein CASSGQETQYF.

In this sample, this clone turned up once. V gene TRBV19 combines with J gene TRBJ2-1; a weak D match, TRBD1 (5 bases). The V end was cut by 7 bases, the J end by 6 bases, with 28 bases between. The CDR3 covers 18 residues. Looked up from germline, CDR1 is LNHDA and CDR2 is SQIVND (reference sequence). The DNA of the CDR3 is TGTGCCAGTACTCCAAAGGGGTCGGTCCTGATGATATCCAATGAGCAGTTCTTC. Translating gives CASTPKGSVLMISNEQFF.

The chain couples TRBV5-1 to TRBJ2-2; 9 nucleotides match TRBD2. Trimming at V came to 3 bases and at J to 4 bases, leaving 19 bases not matched to a gene. This CDR3 is built from 20 residues. Looked up from germline, CDR1 is SGHRS and CDR2 is YFSETQ. CDR3 in amino acids: CASSSPRGVAGAQLTGELFF. The CDR3 coding sequence is TGCGCCAGCAGCTCCCCCCGGGGGGTAGCGGGGGCCCAACTCACCGGGGAGCTGTTTTTT.

The chain joins TRBV9 to TRBJ1-2; 7 bases agree with TRBD1. Germline V lookup: CDR1 SGDLS, CDR2 YYNGEE. The ends lost 0 bases at V and 7 bases at J; junction bases unmatched: 6. This CDR3 spans 14 amino acids. The chain's CDR3 is CASSVAAGGSGYTF. The DNA of the CDR3 is TGTGCCAGCAGCGTAGCTGCAGGGGGGTCTGGCTACACCTTC.

This clone was observed a handful of times. This chain links TRBV19 with TRBJ1-3; no clear D. V was trimmed by 2 bases and J by 2 bases, leaving 10 bases between them. In germline, CDR1 is LNHDA, CDR2 SQIVND (reference sequence). This CDR3 has 15 amino acids. CDR3 amino acids: CASSIRGAAGNTIYF. DNA of the CDR3: TGTGCCAGTAGTATACGGGGAGCGGCTGGAAACACCATATATTTT.

V gene TRBV7-2 combines with J gene TRBJ2-2, with D uncertain. Trimming stripped 5 bases from V and 8 bases from J, with 15 bases between. The germline gives CDR1 SGHTA, CDR2 FQGNSA. The CDR3 runs 14 residues. The CDR3 DNA sequence: TGTGCCAGCAGCCGACCTACTATGGGGGGGGAGCTGTTTTTT. Translated: CASSRPTMGGELFF.

The gene calls are TRBV7-8 and TRBJ2-7, with a weak D call TRBD2 (5 bases). V was shortened by 2 bases and J by 0 bases, with 14 bases between the two germline ends. CDR1 is SGHVS and CDR2 is FQNEAQ in the germline V gene. The CDR3 has 16 residues. The CDR3 region is CASSLPPSGNSYEQYF. The CDR3 bases are TGTGCCAGCAGCTTACCCCCCTCCGGGAACTCCTACGAGCAGTACTTC.

This chain connects TRBV28 to TRBJ1-1; weak D call: TRBD1 (5 bases). From germline, CDR1 is MDHEN and CDR2 SYDVKM. V shed 3 bases and J shed 6 bases, with 8 bases lying between them. This CDR3 has 12 residues. CDR3 bases: TGTGCCAGCAGTTTGTGGGGCCCTGAAGCTTTCTTT. As protein: CASSLWGPEAFF.

The chain joins TRBV27 to TRBJ1-1; D unresolved. Trimming removed 3 bases from V and 3 bases from J, with 14 bases in between. This CDR3 has 15 residues. The germline V gene encodes CDR1 MNHEY and CDR2 SMNVEV (reference sequence). The CDR3 DNA reads as TGTGCCAGCAGTTTTGGAGGGATAAGGTACACTGAAGCTTTCTTT. Translated: CASSFGGIRYTEAFF.

CDR3 amino acids: CASRGWANTEAFF. CDR3 nucleotide sequence: TGTGCCAGCAGGGGATGGGCGAACACTGAAGCTTTCTTT. The chain couples TRBV2 to TRBJ1-1; the D is unclear. The CDR3 length is 13 residues. Germline-derived CDR1 and CDR2 are SNHLY and FYNNEI. V gave up 6 bases and J gave up 1 base, with 9 bases separating them.